This T cell receptor (beta chain) was documented in a study of graft-versus-host responses after intestinal transplantation. Across the study: Multivisceral, liver-intestinal, or isolated intestinal grafts were transplanted into recipients.

This clone was picked up one time. Antigen unknown. V lost 2 bases, J lost 4 bases, and 16 bases lay in between. CDR3 length: 16 amino acids. In germline, CDR1 is MNHEY, CDR2 SMNVEV (reference sequence). Clones were read by immunoSEQ multiplex PCR, and TCRdb kept only the in-frame ones, dropping some. The sample lists about 41,000 clones; approximately 95% were seen once. The specimen comprised unstimulated CD8+ T cells sorted from spleen or lymph node cells, sampled before transplant. The chain has TRBV27 and TRBJ2-3; TRBD2 is a possible D gene (5 bases). This sequence originates from a human donor who was the organ donor for an intestinal transplant. The CDR3 spells CASSLGTGVGADTQYF. For the CDR3, the DNA is TGTGCCAGCAGTTTAGGCACCGGGGTGGGCGCAGATACGCAGTATTTT.